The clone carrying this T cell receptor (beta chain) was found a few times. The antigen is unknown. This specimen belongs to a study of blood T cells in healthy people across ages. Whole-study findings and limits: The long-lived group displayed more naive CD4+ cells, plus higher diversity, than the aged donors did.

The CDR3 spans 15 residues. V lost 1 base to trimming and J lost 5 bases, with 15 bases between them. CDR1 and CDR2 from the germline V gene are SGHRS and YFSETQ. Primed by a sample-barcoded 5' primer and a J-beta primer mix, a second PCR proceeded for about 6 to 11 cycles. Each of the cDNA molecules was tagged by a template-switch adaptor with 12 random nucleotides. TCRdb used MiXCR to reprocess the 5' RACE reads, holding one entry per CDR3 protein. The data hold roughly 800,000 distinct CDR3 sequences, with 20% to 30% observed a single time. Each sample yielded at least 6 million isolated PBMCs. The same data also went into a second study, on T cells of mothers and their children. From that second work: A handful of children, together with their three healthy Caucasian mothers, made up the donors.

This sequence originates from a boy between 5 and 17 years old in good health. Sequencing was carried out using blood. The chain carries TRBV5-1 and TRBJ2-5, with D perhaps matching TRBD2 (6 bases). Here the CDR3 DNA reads TGCGCCAGCAGCTTGTCGTGGGGCGGGACGGAGACCCAGTACTTC. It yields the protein CASSLSWGGTETQYF.